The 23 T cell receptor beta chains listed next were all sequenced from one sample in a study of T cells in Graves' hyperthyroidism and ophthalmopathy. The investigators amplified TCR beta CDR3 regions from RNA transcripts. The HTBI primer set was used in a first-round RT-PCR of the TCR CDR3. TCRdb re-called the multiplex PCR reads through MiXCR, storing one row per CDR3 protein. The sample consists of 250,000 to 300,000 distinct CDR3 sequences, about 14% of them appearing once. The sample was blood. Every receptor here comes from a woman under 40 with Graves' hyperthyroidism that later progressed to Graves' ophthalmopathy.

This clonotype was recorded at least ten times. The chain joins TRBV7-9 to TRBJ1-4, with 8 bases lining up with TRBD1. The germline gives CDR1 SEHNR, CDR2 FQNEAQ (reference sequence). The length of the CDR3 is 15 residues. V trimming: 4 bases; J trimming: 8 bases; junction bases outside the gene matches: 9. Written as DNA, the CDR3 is TGTGCCAGCAGCTCTTACAGGGGGGAAGAGGAAAAACTGTTTTTT. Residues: CASSSYRGEEEKLFF.

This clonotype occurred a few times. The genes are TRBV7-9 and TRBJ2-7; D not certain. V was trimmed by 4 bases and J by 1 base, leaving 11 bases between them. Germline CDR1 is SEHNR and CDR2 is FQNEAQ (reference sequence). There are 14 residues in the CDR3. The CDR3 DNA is TGTGCCAGCAGCTCGGCCGGTTGGTCCTACGAGCAGTACTTC. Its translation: CASSSAGWSYEQYF. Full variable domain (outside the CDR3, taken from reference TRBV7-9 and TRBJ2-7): DTGVSQNPRHKITKRGQNVTFRCDPISEHNRLYWYRQTLGQGPEFLTYFQNEAQLEKSRLLSDRFSAERPKGSFSTLEIQRTEQGDSAMYLCASSSAGWSYEQYFGPGTRLTVT.

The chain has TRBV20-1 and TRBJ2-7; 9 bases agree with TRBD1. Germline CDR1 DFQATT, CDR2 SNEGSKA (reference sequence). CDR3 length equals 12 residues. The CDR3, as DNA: TGCATCGCCCGGGACAGGGCTATCGAGCAGTACTTC. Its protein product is CIARDRAIEQYF.

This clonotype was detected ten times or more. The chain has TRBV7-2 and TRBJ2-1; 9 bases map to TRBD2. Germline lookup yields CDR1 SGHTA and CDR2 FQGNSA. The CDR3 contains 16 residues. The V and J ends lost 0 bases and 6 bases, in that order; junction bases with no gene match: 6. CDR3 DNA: TGTGCCAGCAGCTTAGCGAGTCTAGCGGGAACCAATGAGCAGTTCTTC. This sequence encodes CASSLASLAGTNEQFF.

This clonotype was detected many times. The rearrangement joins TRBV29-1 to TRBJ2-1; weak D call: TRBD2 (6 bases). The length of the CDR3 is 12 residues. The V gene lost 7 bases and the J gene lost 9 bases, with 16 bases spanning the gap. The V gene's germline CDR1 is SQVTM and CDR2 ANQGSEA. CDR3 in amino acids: CSATREAGEQFF. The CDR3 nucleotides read TGCAGCGCCACAAGGGAAGCGGGTGAGCAGTTCTTC.

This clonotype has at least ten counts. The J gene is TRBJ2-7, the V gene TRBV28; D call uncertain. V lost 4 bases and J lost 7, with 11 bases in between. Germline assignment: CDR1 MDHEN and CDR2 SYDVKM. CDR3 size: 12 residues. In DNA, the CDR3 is TGTGCCAGCAGTTCTCCCACCATAGAGCAGTACTTC. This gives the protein CASSSPTIEQYF.

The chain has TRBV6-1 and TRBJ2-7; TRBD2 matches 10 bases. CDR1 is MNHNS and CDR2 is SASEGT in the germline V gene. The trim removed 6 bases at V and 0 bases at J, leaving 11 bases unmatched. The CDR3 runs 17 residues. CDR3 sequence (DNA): TGTGCCAGCAGCAGGTCGGCTAGCGGGGGCCTCTCCTACGAGCAGTACTTC. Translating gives CASSRSASGGLSYEQYF.

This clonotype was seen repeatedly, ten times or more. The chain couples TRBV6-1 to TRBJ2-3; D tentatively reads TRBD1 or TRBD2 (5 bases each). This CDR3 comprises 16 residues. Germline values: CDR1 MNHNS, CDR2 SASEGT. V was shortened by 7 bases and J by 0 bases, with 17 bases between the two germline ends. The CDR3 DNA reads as TGTGCCAGCACTTTTGGTGGGGGAGTCAGCACAGATACGCAGTATTTT. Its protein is CASTFGGGVSTDTQYF.

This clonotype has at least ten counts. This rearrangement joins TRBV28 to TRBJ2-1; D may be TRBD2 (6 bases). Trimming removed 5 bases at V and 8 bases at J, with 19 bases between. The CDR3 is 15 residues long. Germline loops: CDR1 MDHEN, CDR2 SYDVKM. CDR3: CASSLGPGGVYEQFF. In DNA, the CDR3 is TGTGCCAGCAGTCTAGGACCAGGAGGGGTTTATGAGCAGTTCTTC.

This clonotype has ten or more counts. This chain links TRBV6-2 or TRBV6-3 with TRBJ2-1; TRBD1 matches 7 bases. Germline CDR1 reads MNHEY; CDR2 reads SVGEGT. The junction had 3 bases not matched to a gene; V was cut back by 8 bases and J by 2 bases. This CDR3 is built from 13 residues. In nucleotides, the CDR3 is TGTGCCAGCGGTGGACAGGCCTACAATGAGCAGTTCTTC. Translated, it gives CASGGQAYNEQFF.

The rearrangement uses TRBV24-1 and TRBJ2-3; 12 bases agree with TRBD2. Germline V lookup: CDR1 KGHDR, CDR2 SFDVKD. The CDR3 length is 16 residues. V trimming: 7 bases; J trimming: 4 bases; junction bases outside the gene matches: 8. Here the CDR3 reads CATRDRTSGKADTQYF. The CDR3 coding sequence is TGTGCCACCAGAGATCGGACTAGCGGGAAGGCAGATACGCAGTATTTT.

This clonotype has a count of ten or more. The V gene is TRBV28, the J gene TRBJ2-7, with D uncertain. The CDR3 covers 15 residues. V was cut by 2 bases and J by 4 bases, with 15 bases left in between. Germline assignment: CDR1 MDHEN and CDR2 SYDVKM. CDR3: CASSLGAGVKYEQYF. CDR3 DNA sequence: TGTGCCAGCAGTTTAGGAGCAGGAGTTAAGTACGAGCAGTACTTC.

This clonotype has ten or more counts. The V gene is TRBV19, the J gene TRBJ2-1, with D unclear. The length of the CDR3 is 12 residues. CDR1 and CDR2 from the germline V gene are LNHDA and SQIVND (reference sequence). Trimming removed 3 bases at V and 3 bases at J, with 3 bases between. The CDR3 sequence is CASSMDYNEQFF. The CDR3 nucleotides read TGTGCCAGTAGTATGGACTACAATGAGCAGTTCTTC.

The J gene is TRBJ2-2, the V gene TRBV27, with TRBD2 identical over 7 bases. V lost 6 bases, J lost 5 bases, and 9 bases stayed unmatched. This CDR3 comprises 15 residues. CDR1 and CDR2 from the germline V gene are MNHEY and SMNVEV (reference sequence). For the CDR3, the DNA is TGTGCCAGCAGAGGGCGGGAGATTTTAACCGGGGAGCTGTTTTTT. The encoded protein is CASRGREILTGELFF.

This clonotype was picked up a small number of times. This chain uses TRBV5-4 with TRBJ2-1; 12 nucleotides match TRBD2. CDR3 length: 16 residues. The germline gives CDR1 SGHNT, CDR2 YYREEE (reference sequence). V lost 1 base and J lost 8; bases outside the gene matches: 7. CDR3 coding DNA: TGTGCCAGCAGCTTGATCCGGACTAGCGGGAAGGATGAGCAGTTCTTC. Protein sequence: CASSLIRTSGKDEQFF.

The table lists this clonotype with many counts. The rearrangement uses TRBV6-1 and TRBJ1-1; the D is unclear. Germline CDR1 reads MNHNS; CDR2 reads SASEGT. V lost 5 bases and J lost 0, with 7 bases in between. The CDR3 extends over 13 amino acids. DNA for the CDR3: TGTGCCAGCAGTCGTACACTGAACACTGAAGCTTTCTTT. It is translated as CASSRTLNTEAFF.

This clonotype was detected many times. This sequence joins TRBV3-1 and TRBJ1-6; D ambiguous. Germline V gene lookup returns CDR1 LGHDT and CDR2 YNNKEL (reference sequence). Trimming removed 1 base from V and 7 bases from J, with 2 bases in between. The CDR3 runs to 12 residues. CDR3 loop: CASSQVNSPLHF. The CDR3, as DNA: TGTGCCAGCAGCCAAGTCAATTCACCCCTCCACTTT.

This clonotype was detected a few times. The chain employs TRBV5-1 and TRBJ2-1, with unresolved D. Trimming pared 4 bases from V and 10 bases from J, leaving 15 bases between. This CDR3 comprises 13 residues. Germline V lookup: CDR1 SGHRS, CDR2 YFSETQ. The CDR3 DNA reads TGCGCCAGCAGCCCCATTATTGGTAACGAGCAGTTCTTC. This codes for CASSPIIGNEQFF.

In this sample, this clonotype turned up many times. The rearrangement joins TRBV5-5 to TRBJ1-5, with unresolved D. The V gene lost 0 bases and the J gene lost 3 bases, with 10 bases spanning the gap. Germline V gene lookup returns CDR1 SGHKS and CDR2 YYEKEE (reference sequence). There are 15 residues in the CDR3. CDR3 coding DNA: TGTGCCAGCAGCTTGGGCGCGACACTCAATCAGCCCCAGCATTTT. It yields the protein CASSLGATLNQPQHF.

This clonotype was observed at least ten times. The CDR3 DNA sequence: TGTGCCAGCAGCTTTCGATCGTACTACCAGTACCAAGAGACCCAGTACTTC. Translating it yields CASSFRSYYQYQETQYF. The V gene is TRBV5-6, the J gene TRBJ2-5; D uncertain. Looked up from germline, CDR1 is SGHDT and CDR2 is YYEEEE. This CDR3 spans 17 amino acids. With 2 bases removed from V and 0 bases from J, the gap between germline ends came to 17 bases.

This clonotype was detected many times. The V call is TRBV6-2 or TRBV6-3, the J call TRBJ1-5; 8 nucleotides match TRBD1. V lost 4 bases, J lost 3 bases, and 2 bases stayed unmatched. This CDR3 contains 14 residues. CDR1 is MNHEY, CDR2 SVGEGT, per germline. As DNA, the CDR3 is TGTGCCAGCAGTTGGACAGGGAACAATCAGCCCCAGCATTTT. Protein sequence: CASSWTGNNQPQHF.

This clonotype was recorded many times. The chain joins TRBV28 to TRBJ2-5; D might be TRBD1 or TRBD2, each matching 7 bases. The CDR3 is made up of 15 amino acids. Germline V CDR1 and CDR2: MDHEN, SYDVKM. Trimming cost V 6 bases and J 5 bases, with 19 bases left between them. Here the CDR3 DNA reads TGTGCCAGCAGACTAGCAGGGGGGGACCGGGAGACCCAGTACTTC. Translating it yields CASRLAGGDRETQYF.

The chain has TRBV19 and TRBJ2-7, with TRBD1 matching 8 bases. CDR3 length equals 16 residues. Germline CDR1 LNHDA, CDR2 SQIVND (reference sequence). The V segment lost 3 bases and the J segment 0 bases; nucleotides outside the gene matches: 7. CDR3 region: CASSMGRDRSSYEQYF. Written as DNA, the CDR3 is TGTGCCAGTAGTATGGGCCGGGACAGGAGCTCCTACGAGCAGTACTTC.